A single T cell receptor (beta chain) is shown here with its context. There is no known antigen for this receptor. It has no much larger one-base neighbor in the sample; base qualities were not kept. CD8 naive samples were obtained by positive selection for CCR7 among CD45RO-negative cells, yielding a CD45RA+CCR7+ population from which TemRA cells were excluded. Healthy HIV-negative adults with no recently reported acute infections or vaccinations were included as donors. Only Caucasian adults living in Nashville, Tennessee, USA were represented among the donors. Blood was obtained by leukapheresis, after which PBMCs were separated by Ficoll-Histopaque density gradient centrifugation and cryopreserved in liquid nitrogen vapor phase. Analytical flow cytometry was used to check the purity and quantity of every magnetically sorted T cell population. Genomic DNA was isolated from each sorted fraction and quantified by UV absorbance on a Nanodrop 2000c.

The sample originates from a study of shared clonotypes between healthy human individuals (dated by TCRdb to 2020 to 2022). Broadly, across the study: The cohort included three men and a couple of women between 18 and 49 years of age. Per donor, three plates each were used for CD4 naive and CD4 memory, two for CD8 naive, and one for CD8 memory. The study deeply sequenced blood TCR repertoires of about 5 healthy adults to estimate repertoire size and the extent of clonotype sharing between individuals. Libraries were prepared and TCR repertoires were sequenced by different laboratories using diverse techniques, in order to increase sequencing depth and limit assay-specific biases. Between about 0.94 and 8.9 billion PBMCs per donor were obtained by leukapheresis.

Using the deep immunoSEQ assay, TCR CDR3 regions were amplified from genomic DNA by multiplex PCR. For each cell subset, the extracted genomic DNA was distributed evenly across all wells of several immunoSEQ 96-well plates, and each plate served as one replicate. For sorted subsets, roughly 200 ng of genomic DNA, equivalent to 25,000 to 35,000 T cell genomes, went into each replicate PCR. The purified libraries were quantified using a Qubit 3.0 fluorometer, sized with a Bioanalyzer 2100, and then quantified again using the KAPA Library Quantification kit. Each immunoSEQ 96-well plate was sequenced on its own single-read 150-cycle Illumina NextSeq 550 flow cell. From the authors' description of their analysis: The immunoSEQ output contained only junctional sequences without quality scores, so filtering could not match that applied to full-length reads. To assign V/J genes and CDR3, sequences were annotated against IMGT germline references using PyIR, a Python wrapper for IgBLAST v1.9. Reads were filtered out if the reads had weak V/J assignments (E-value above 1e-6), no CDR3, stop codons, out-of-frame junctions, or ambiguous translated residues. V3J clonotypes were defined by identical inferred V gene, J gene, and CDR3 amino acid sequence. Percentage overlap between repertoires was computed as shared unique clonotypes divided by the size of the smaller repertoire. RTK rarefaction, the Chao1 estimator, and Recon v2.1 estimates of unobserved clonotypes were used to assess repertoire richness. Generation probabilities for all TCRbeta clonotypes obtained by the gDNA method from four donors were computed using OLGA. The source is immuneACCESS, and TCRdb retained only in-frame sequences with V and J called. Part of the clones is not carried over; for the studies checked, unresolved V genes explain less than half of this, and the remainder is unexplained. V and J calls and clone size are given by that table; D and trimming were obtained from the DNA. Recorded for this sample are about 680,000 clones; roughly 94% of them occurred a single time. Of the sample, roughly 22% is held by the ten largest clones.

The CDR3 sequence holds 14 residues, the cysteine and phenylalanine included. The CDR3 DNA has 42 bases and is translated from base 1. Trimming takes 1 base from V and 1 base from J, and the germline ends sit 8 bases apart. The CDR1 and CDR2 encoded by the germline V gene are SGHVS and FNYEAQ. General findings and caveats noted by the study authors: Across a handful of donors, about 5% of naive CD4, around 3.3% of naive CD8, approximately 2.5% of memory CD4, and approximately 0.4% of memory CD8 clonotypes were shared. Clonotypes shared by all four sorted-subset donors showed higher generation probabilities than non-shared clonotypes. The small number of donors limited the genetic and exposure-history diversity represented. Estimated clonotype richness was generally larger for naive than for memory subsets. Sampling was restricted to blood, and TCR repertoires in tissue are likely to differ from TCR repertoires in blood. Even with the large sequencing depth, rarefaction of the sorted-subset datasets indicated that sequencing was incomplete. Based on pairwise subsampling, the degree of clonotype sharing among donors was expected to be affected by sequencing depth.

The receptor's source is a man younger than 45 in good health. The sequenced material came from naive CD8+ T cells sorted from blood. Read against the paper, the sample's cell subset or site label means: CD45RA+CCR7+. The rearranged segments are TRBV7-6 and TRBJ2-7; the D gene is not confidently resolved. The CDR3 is CASSLVAYSYEQYF. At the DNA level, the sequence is TGTGCCAGCAGCTTAGTGGCCTATTCCTACGAGCAGTACTTC.